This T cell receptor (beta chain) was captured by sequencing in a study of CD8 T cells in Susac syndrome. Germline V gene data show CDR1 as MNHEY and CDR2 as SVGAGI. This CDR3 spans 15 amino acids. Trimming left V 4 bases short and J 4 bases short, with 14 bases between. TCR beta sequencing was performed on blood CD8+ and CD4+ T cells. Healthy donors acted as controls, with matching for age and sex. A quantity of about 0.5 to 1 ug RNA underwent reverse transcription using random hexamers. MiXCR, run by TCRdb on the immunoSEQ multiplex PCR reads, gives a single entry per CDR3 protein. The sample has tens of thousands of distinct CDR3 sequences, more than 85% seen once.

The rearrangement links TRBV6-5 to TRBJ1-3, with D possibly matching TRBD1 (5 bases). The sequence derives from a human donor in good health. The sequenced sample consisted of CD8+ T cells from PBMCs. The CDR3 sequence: CASSFGTAVGNTIYF. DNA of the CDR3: TGTGCCAGCAGTTTTGGGACGGCGGTAGGAAACACCATATATTTT.